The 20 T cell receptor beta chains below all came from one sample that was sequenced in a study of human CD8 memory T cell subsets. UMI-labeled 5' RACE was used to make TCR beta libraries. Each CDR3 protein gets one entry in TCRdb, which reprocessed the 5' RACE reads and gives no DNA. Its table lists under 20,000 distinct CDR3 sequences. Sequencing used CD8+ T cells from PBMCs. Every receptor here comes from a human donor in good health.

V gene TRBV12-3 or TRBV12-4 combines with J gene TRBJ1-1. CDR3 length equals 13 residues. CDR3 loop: CASQSPEDTEAFF.

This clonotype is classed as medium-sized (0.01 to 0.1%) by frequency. CDR3 loop: CASSLPGGRGDGYTF. The chain is built from TRBV28 and TRBJ1-2; TCRdb picks TRBD1, but there is no DNA to check that call. This CDR3 comprises 15 residues. CDR1 and CDR2 (germline): MDHEN, SYDVKM.

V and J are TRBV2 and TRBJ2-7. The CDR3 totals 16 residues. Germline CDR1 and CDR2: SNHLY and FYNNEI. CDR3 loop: CASSEEGRLGFYEQYF.

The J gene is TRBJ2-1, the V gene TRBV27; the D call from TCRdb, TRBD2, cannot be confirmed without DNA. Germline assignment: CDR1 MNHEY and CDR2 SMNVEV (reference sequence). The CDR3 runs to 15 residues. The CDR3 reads CASSLSRAVGYEQFF.

CDR3 region: CASSLESADRKGAFF. This sequence joins TRBV13 and TRBJ1-1. The germline V gene has CDR1 PRHDT and CDR2 FYEKMQ (reference sequence). The CDR3 consists of 15 residues.

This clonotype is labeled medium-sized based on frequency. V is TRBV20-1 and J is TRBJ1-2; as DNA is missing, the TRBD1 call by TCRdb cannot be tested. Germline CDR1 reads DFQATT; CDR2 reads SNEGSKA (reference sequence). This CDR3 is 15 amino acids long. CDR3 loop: CSARGTGARVYGYTF.

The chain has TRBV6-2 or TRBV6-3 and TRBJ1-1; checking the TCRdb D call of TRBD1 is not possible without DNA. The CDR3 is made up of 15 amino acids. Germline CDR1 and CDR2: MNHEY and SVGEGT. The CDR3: CASSFGTLRTTEAFF.

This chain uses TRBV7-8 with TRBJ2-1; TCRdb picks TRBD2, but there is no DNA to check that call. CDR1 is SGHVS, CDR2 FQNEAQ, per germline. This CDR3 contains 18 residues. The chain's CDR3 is CASRAQGSGGLSYNEQFF.

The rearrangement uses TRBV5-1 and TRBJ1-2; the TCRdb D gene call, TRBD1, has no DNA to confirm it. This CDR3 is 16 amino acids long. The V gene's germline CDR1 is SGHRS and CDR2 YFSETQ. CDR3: CASSTVLGGFDGGYTF.

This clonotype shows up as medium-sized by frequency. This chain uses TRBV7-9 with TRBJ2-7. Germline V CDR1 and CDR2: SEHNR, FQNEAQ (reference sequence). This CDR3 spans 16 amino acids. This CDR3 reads CASSLPQTGNSYEQYF.

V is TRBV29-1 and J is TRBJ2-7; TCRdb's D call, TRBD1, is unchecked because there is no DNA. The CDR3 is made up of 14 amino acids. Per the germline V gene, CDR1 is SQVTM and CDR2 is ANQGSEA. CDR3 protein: CSVYTGTGSREQYF.

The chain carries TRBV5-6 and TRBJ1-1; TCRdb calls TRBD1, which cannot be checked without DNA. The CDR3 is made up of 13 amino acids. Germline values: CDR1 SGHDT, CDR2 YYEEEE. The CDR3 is CASSLVAGVEAFF.

The CDR3 here is CASSQERRGTSGQETQYF. The rearrangement uses TRBV4-3 and TRBJ2-5; TCRdb names TRBD2, which stays unverified in the absence of DNA. Per germline, CDR1 LGHNA and CDR2 YSLEER. This CDR3 comprises 18 residues.

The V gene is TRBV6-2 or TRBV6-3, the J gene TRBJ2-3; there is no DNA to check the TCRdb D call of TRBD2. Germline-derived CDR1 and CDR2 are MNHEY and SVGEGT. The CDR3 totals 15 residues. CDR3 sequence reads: CASSALAGVTDTQYF.

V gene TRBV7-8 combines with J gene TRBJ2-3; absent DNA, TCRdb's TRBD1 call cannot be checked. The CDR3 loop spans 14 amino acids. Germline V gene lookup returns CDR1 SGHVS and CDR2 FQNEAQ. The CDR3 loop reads CASEGTANTDTQYF.

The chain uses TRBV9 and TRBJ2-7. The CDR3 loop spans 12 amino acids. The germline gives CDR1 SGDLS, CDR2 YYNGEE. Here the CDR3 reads CASGQGSYEQYF. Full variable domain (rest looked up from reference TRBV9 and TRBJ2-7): DSGVTQTPKHLITATGQRVTLRCSPRSGDLSVYWYQQSLDQGLQFLIQYYNGEERAKGNILERFSAQQFPDLHSELNLSSLELGDSALYFCASGQGSYEQYFGPGTRLTVT.

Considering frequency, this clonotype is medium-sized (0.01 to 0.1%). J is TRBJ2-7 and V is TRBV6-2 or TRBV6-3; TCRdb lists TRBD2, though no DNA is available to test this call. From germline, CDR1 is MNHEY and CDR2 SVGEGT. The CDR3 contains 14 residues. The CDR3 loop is CASSFRASSGEQYF.

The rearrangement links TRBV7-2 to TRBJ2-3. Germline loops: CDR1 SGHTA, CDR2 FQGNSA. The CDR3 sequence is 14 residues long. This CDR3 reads CASSLTQATDTQYF.

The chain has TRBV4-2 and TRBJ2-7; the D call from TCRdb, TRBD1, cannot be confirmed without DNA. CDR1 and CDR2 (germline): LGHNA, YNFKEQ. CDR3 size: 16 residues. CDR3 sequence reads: CASSQDFDVGGYEQYF.

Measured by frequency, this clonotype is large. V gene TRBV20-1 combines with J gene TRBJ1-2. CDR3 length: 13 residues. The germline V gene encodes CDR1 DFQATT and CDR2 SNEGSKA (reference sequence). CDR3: CSARDEASWGYTF.